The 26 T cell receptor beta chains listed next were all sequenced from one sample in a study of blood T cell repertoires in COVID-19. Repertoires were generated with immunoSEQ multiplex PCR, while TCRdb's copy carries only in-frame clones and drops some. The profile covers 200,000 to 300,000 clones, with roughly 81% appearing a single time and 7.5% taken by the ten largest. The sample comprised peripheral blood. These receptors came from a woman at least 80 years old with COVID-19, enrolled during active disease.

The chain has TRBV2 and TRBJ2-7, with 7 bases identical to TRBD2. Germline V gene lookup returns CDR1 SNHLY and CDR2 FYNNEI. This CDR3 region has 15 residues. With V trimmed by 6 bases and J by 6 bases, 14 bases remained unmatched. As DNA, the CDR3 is TGTGCCAGCAGGACGGTGGGAGGGTATGGAGGCGAGCAGTACTTC. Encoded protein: CASRTVGGYGGEQYF.

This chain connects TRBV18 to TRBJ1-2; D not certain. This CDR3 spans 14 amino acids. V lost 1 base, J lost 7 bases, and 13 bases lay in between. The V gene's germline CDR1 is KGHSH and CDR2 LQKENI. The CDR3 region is CASSPLQIHRGYTF. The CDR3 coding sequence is TGTGCCAGCTCACCACTACAGATTCATCGTGGCTACACCTTC.

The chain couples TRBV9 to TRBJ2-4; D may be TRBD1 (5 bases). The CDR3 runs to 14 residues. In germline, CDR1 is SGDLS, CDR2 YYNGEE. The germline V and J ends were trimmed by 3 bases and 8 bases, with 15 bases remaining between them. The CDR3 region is CASSAQSREDIQYF. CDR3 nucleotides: TGTGCCAGCAGCGCCCAAAGCAGGGAAGACATTCAGTACTTC.

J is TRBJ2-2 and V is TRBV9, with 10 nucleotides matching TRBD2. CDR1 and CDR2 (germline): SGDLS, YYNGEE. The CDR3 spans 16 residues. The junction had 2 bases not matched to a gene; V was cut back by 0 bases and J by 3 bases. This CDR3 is CASSVGTSGYTGELFF. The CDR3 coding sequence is TGTGCCAGCAGCGTAGGGACTAGCGGATACACCGGGGAGCTGTTTTTT.

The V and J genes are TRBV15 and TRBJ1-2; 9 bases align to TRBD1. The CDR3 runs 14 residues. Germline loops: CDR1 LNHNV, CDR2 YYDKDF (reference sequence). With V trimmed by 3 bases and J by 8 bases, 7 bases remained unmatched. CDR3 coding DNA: TGTGCCACCAGCAGGGGACAGGGTTATGAAGGCTACACCTTC. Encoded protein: CATSRGQGYEGYTF.

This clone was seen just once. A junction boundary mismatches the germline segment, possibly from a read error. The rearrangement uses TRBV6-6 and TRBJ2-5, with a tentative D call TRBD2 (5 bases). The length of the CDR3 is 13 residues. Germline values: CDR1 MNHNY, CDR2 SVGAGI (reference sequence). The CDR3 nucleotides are TGTGCCAGCGGCCTACTAGACCAAGGGACCCAGTACTTC. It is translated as CASGLLDQGTQYF.

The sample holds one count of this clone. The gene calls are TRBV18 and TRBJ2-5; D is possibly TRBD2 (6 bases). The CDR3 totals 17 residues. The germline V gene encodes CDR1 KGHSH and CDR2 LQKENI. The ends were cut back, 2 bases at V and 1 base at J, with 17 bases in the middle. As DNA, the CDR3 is TGTGCCAGCTCACCAATAGAGGCAAGCGGGCCCCAAGAGACCCAGTACTTC. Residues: CASSPIEASGPQETQYF.

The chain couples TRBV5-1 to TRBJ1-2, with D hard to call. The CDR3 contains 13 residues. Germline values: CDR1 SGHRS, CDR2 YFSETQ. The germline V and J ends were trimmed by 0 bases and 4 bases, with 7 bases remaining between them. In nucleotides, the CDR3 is TGCGCCAGCAGCTTGGGACAAGTCTATGGCTACACCTTC. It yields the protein CASSLGQVYGYTF.

CDR3 sequence reads: CASSHRGRPYNEQFF. CDR3 DNA sequence: TGTGCCAGCAGTCATAGGGGTCGGCCCTACAATGAGCAGTTCTTC. The chain has TRBV5-4 and TRBJ2-1; TRBD1 is a possible D gene (5 bases). The length of the CDR3 is 15 residues. Per the germline V gene, CDR1 is SGHNT and CDR2 is YYREEE (reference sequence). V was pared by 5 bases and J by 2 bases, with 14 bases between.

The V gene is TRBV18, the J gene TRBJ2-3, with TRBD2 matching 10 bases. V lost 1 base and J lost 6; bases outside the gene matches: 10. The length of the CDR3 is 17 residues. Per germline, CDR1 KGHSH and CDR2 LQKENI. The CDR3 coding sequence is TGTGCCAGCTCACCACGGACTAGCGGAGCCGTGCCCGATACGCAGTATTTT. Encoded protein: CASSPRTSGAVPDTQYF.

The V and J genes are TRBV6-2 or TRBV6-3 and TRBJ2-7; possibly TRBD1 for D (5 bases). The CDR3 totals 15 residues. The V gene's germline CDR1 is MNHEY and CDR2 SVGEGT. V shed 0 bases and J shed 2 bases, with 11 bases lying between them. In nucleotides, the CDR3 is TGTGCCAGCAGTTACTCTAGACAGAGCACCTACGAGCAGTACTTC. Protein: CASSYSRQSTYEQYF.

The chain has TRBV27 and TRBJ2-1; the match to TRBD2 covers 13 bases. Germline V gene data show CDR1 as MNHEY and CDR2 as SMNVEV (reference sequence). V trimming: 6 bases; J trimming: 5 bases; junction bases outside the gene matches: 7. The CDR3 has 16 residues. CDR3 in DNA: TGTGCCAGCAGCGGACTAGCGGGAGCCTCGAACAATGAGCAGTTCTTC. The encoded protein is CASSGLAGASNNEQFF.

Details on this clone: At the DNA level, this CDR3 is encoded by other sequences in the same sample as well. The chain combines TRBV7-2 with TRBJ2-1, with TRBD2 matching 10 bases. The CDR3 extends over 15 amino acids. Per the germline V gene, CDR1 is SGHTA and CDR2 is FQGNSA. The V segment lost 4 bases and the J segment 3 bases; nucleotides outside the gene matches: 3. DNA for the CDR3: TGTGCCAGCAGCTCCGGACTAGCGGTCTACAATGAGCAGTTCTTC. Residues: CASSSGLAVYNEQFF.

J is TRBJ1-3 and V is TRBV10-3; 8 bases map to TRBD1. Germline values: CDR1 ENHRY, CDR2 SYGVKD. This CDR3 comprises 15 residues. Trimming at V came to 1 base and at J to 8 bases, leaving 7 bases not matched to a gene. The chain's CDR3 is CAISEWGTGTDTIYF. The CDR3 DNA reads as TGTGCCATCAGTGAGTGGGGGACAGGAACGGACACCATATATTTT.

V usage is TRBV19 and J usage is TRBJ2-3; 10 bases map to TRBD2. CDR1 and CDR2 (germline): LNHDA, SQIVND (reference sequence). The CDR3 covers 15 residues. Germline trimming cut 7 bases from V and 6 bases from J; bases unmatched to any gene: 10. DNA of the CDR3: TGTGCCAGTACCGCAAGCGGGAGGGCCTGGGATACGCAGTATTTT. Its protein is CASTASGRAWDTQYF.

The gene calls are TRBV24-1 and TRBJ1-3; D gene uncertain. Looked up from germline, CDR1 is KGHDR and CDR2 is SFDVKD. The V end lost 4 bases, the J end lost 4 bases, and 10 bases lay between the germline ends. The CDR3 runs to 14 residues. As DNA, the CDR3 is TGTGCCACCAGTGACCCTTCGGTAGGAAACACCATATATTTT. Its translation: CATSDPSVGNTIYF.

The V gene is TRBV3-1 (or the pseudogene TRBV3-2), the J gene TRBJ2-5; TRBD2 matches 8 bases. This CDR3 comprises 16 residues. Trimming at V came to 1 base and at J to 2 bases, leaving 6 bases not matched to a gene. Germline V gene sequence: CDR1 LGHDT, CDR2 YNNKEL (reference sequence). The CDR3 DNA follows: TGTGCCAGCAGCCAAGGAGTAGCGGGGCGTCAAGAGACCCAGTACTTC. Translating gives CASSQGVAGRQETQYF.

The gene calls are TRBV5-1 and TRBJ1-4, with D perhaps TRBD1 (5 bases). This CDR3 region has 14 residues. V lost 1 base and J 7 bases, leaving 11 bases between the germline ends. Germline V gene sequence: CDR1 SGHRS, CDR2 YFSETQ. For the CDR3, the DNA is TGCGCCAGCAGCTTGAACGCGGGGGGTGAAAAACTGTTTTTT. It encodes CASSLNAGGEKLFF.

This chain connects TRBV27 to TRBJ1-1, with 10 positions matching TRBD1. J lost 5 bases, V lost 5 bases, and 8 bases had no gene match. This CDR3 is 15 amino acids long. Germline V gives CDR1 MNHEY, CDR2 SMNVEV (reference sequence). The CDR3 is CASSAERQGATEAFF. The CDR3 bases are TGTGCCAGCAGTGCTGAAAGACAGGGGGCAACTGAAGCTTTCTTT.

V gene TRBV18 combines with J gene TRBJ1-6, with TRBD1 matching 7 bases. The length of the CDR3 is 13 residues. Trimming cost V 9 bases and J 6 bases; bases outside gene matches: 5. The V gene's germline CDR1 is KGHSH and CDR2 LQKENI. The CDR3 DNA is TGTGCCAGTGCCGGGACAGTTAATTCACCCCTCCACTTT. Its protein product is CASAGTVNSPLHF.

In nucleotides, the CDR3 is TGTGCCAGCAGTTACTCACATCGCGGCACCTACGAGCAGTACTTC. This sequence encodes CASSYSHRGTYEQYF. The rearrangement uses TRBV6-5 and TRBJ2-7, with no clear D. Germline V gene sequence: CDR1 MNHEY, CDR2 SVGAGI. The V and J ends lost 0 bases and 2 bases respectively, with 11 bases between them. The CDR3 runs to 15 residues.

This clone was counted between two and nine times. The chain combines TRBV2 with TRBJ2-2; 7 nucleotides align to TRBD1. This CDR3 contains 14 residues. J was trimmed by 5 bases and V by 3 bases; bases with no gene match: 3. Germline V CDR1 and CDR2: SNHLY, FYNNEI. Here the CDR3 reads CASSENRGTGELFF. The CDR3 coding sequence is TGTGCCAGCAGTGAGAACAGGGGAACCGGGGAGCTGTTTTTT. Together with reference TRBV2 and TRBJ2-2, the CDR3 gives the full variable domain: EPEVTQTPSHQVTQMGQEVILRCVPISNHLYFYWYRQILGQKVEFLVSFYNNEISEKSEIFDDQFSVERPDGSNFTLKIRSTKLEDSAMYFCASSENRGTGELFFGEGSRLTVL.

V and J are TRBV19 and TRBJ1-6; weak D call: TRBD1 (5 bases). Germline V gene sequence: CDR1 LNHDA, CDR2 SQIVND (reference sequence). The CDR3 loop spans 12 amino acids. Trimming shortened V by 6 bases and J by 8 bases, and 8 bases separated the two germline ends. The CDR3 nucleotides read TGTGCCAGTAGCCCGGGGGATTCACCCCTCCACTTT. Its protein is CASSPGDSPLHF.

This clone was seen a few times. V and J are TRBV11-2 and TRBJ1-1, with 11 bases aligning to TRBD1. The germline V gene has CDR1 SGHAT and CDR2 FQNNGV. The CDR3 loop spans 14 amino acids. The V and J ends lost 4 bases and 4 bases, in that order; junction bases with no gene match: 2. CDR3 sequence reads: CASSYGTGGTEAFF. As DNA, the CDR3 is TGTGCCAGCAGCTACGGGACAGGGGGCACTGAAGCTTTCTTT.

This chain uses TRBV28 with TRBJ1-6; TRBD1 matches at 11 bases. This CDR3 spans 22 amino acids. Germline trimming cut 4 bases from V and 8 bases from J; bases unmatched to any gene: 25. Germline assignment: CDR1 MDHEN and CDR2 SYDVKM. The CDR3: CASSSRLGTGTGGRGGYSPLHF. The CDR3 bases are TGTGCCAGCAGTTCTAGGCTCGGTACCGGGACAGGGGGGCGAGGGGGTTATTCACCCCTCCACTTT.

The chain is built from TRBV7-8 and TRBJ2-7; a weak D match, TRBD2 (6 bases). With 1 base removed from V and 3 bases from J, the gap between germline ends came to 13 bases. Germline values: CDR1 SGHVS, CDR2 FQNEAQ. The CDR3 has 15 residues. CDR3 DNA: TGTGCCAGCAGCTTAGAGGTTTTGGAGGGCTACGAGCAGTACTTC. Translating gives CASSLEVLEGYEQYF.